The text below deals with one TCR beta chain. This entry comes from a study of blood T cell repertoires in COVID-19. The assay was immunoSEQ multiplex PCR, and TCRdb's table has in-frame clones only and misses some. The repertoire holds about 150,000 clones, with 80% to 90% as singletons. The length of the CDR3 is 16 residues. V was cut by 1 base and J by 4 bases, with 14 bases left in between. Germline V gene lookup returns CDR1 MDHEN and CDR2 SYDVKM. The TCR originated in a man aged 18 to 30 with COVID-19, enrolled during active disease. This chain joins TRBV28 and TRBJ1-5; D call uncertain. Material: peripheral blood. The CDR3, as DNA: TGTGCCAGCAGTTTATTAAGAGGGTCCGGTAATCAGCCCCAGCATTTT. The encoded protein is CASSLLRGSGNQPQHF.